The present TCR beta chain was sequenced within a study (dated by TCRdb to the mid-2010s). This clonotype was found a few times. This clone's antigen is unknown. No base qualities exist here, and no much larger clone lies one base off it. The library was obtained by RT-PCR. The sequencing machine was an Illumina MiSeq. TCRdb trimmed public reads at Q25 via fastp, called clones via MiXCR and kept in-frame beta chains. Every CDR3 protein is listed once, alongside the most common genes and DNA of its rows. The sample contains about 680,000 distinct CDR3 sequences, over 12% of them found a single time. The ten largest clones add up to roughly 3.9% of the sample. The CDR3 contains 14 residues, cysteine and phenylalanine counted. The DNA shown is the 42-base CDR3, in frame from base 1. A distance of 15 bases separates the germline ends of V and J, which lose 5 bases and 4 bases respectively. The germline V gene encodes CDR1 MNHNS and CDR2 SASEGT.

This chain is built from TRBV6-1 and TRBJ2-7; matching of 6 bases hints at TRBD1 as the D gene. The receptor was isolated from a female donor in good health, serving as a healthy control. The sample taken for sequencing was memory CD4+ T cells from blood. The CDR3 loop reads CASSPGTKIYEQYF. The nucleotide sequence is given as TGTGCCAGCAGTCCCGGGACAAAAATATACGAGCAGTACTTC.